The rows below give T cell receptor beta chains drawn from one sample of a study of CD4 T cells in relation to SARS-CoV-2 and coronaviruses. Clones were sequenced by immunoSEQ multiplex PCR, and TCRdb holds only the in-frame ones, with some missing. The sample lists about 60,000 clones, roughly 93% occurring once. Material for sequencing was naive CD4+ T cells from PBMCs. The receptors originated from a human donor in good health. The CDR3 runs from the conserved cysteine through the conserved F or W. The D gene is left open where the match is weak. Not all rows give a size; the values are once, few, many and, for expanded clones, a class.

size	V	D	J	DNA	CDR3
once	TRBV7-3	-	TRBJ2-4	TGTGCCAGCAGCTTATCCCAAGCGGCCCCGAGGTTTCAGTACTTC	CASSLSQAAPRFQYF
once	TRBV5-4	-	TRBJ2-5	TGTGCCAGCAGCTTTCAACTAGTAAAAGAGACCCAGTACTTC	CASSFQLVKETQYF
-	TRBV28	TRBD2	TRBJ2-7	TGTGCCAGCAAATTAGCGGGAGCCAGGCAGTACTTC	CASKLAGARQYF
-	TRBV12-3/TRBV12-4	-	TRBJ2-1	TGTGCCAGCAGCTCACTTGGAAATGAGCAGTTCTTC	CASSSLGNEQFF
-	TRBV5-4	TRBD2	TRBJ2-5	TGTGCCAGCAGCTTGGATGGGGGTCGCGGGAGGGCCCCTTCGGCCCAGTACTTC	CASSLDGGRGRAPSAQYF
-	TRBV6-5	-	TRBJ2-7	TGTGCCAGCAGTTACTCGTCAGACAGGGACTACTACGAGCAGTACTTC	CASSYSSDRDYYEQYF
-	TRBV7-3	-	TRBJ1-5	TGTGCCAGCAGCTTAACCGGGGATAGCAATCAGCCCCAGCATTTT	CASSLTGDSNQPQHF
-	TRBV20-1	-	TRBJ1-6	TGCAGTGCTAGTTCCAGCCTTACTAATTCACCCCTCCACTTT	CSASSSLTNSPLHF
once	TRBV10-1	-	TRBJ2-7	TGCGCCAGCAGTGACCGGGGAAGCTCCTACGAGCAGTACTTC	CASSDRGSSYEQYF
-	TRBV18	-	TRBJ1-2	TGTGCCAGCTCACCAGGGACGACCGGCTACACCTTC	CASSPGTTGYTF
-	TRBV27	TRBD1	TRBJ2-7	TGTGCCAGCAGTTCAACGCCGGGACAGGGGCCTACTGAGCAGTACTTC	CASSSTPGQGPTEQYF
-	TRBV5-1	-	TRBJ1-5	TGCGCCAGCAGCTTGGGGACGGGGAATCAGCCCCAGCATTTT	CASSLGTGNQPQHF
-	TRBV27	TRBD1	TRBJ2-7	TGTGCCAGCAGCCCCAGACAGGGGGTCTACGAGCAGTACTTC	CASSPRQGVYEQYF
-	TRBV18	-	TRBJ2-7	TGTGCCAGCTCACCACCCTCCTTCCGCTACGAGCAGTACTTC	CASSPPSFRYEQYF
once	TRBV19	-	TRBJ1-6	TGTGCCAGTAGGATCTTAACAGCCTCCAATTCACCCCTCCACTTT	CASRILTASNSPLHF
-	TRBV13	TRBD2	TRBJ2-2	TGTGCCAGCAGCTTACGACCGCTAGCGGGGGAAAACACCGGGGAGCTGTTTTTT	CASSLRPLAGENTGELFF
-	TRBV3-1/TRBV3-2	-	TRBJ1-1	TGTGCCAGCAGCCAAGAAGGCAGGGAAGCTTTCTTT	CASSQEGREAFF
-	TRBV3-1/TRBV3-2	-	TRBJ2-7	TGTGCCAGCAGCCAAGATCTGGGACTCCCCTCGTACTTC	CASSQDLGLPSYF
-	TRBV4-2	TRBD1	TRBJ1-4	TGTGCCAGCAGCCAAGGAGACAGGGGTAATGAAAAACTGTTTTTT	CASSQGDRGNEKLFF
few	TRBV2	TRBD2	TRBJ2-2	TGTGCCAGCTTCGGACTAGCGGGGGTCCCCGGGGAGCTGTTTTTT	CASFGLAGVPGELFF
-	TRBV3-1/TRBV3-2	TRBD2	TRBJ2-3	TGTGCCAGCAGCCAAGGGACTAGCGGGAGTACAGATACGCAGTATTTT	CASSQGTSGSTDTQYF
-	TRBV4-1	TRBD2	TRBJ2-7	TGCGCCAGCAGCATCAGGCCGGGACTAGCTGACGAGCAGTACTTC	CASSIRPGLADEQYF
-	TRBV7-3	-	TRBJ2-5	TGTGCCAGCAGCGCGACCCCGCAGGGACAAGAGACCCAGTACTTC	CASSATPQGQETQYF
once	TRBV5-6	-	TRBJ2-7	TGTGCCAGCACGTCCCGCGGGTACCGACCTGGCGAGCAGTACTTC	CASTSRGYRPGEQYF
-	TRBV7-2	-	TRBJ2-5	TGTGCCAGCAGCTTTCTCATTCAAGAGACCCAGTACTTC	CASSFLIQETQYF
-	TRBV28	TRBD1	TRBJ1-1	TGTGCCAGCAGTTTAGTGGGACAGGGGGCTAAGAACACTGAAGCTTTCTTT	CASSLVGQGAKNTEAFF
-	TRBV19	-	TRBJ1-1	TGTGCCAGTAGTATAACGACTGAAGCTTTCTTT	CASSITTEAFF
-	TRBV14	TRBD2	TRBJ2-7	TGTGCCAGCAGCTCTCTAGCGGGAGGTCTTCACGAGCAGTACTTC	CASSSLAGGLHEQYF
-	TRBV18	-	TRBJ2-7	TGTGCCAGCTCACCAGGACAGTCCGAGCAGTACTTC	CASSPGQSEQYF
-	TRBV18	TRBD1	TRBJ2-2	TGTGCCAGCTCAACGGGACAGGGGTCGACCGGGGAGCTGTTTTTT	CASSTGQGSTGELFF
-	TRBV3-1/TRBV3-2	-	TRBJ1-5	TGTGCCAGCAGCCAAGATAGCACGACAGGCAAACCGAGGAGCAATCAGCCCCAGCATTTT	CASSQDSTTGKPRSNQPQHF
-	TRBV18	-	TRBJ2-3	TGTGCCAGCTCATTCGGGAGCGGAGGCACAGATACGCAGTATTTT	CASSFGSGGTDTQYF